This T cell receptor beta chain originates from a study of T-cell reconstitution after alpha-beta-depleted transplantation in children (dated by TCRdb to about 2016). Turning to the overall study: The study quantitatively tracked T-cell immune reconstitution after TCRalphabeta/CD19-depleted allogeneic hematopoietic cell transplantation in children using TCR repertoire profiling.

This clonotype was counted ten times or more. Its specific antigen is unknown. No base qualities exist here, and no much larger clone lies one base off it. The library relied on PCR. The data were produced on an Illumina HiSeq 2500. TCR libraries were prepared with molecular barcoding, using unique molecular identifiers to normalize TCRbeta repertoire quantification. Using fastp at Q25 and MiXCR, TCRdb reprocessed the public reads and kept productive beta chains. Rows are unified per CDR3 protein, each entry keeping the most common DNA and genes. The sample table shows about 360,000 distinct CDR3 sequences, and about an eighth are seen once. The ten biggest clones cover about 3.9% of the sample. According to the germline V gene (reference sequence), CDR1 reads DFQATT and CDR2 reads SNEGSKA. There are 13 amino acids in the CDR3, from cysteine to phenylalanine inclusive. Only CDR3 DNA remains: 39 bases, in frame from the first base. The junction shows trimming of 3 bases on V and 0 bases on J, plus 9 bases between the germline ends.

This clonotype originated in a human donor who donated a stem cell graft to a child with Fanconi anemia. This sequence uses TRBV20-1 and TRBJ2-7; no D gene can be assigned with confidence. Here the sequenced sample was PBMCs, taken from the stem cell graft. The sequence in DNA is TGCAGTGCTAGGACTTACATCTCCTACGAGCAGTACTTC. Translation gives CSARTYISYEQYF.